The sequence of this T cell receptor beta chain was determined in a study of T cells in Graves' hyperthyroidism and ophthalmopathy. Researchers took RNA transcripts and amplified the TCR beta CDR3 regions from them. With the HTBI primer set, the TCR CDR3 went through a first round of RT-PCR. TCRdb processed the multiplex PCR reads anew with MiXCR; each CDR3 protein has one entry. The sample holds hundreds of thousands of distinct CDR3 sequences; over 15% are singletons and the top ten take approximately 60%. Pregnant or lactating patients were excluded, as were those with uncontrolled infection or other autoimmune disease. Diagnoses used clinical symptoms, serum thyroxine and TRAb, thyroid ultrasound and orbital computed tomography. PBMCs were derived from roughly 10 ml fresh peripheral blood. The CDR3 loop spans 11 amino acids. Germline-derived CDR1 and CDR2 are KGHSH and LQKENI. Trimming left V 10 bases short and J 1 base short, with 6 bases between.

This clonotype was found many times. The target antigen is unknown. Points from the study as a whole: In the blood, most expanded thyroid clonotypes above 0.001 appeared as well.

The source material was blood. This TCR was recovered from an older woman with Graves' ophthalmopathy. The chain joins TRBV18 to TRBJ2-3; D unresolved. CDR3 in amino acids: CATSGTDTQYF. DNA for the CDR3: TGTGCCACCTCCGGCACAGATACGCAGTATTTT.